This T cell receptor (beta chain) derives from a study of blood T cell repertoires in COVID-19. Study information: There were acute and convalescent COVID-19 samples, and they came from the United States, Italy and Spain. PBMCs, B-cell-depleted T cells, or T cells were the source of the cDNA or gDNA that made up the material.

Germline V gives CDR1 SGHRS, CDR2 YFSETQ. The CDR3 runs to 16 residues. V was clipped by 0 bases and J by 3 bases, with 13 bases between them. In the authors' methods: Nucleated cell number was recorded as an estimate derived from reference gene primer amplification. The method was immunoSEQ multiplex PCR; TCRdb's version includes in-frame clones alone and lacks a portion of them. V and J calls plus clone size are reproduced from that table; the DNA served to infer D and trimming. The sample shows some 160,000 clones, just over 90% of them seen only once. The sequence came from a young man with acute or convalescent COVID-19. The source material was peripheral blood. The V and J genes are TRBV5-1 and TRBJ1-3; the D gene is possibly TRBD1 (5 bases). The CDR3: CASSLDWQGGGNTIYF. In DNA, the CDR3 is TGCGCCAGCAGCTTGGACTGGCAGGGTGGTGGAAACACCATATATTTT.